What follows are 31 T cell receptor beta chains derived from one specimen sequenced in a study of T cell responses to AZD1222 COVID-19 vaccine. Repertoires were generated with immunoSEQ multiplex PCR, while TCRdb's copy carries only in-frame clones and drops some. The sample lists over 100,000 clones, just over 90% seen once, with over 3.5% in the top ten. Specimen: peripheral blood, collected on day 0 of AZD1222 vaccination. The source of these receptors is an adult in good health.

The chain carries TRBV27 and TRBJ1-1; D remains ambiguous. CDR1 and CDR2 (germline): MNHEY, SMNVEV (reference sequence). This CDR3 has 14 residues. V lost 5 bases, J lost 1 base, and 11 bases lay in between. The chain's CDR3 is CASSTWERNTEAFF. CDR3 bases: TGTGCCAGCAGTACCTGGGAGAGGAACACTGAAGCTTTCTTT.

The CDR3 DNA is TGTGCCAGCAGCCCCCAGGTGGGCCAGCTAATTTGGCTCACCTTC. Translation gives CASSPQVGQLIWLTF. This chain uses TRBV7-2 with TRBJ1-2; D call uncertain. V gave up 5 bases and J gave up 13 bases, with 26 bases separating them. In germline, CDR1 is SGHTA, CDR2 FQGNSA. There are 15 residues in the CDR3.

The chain links TRBV4-3 to TRBJ2-1; D perhaps matches TRBD2 (5 bases). Germline V gene data show CDR1 as LGHNA and CDR2 as YSLEER. The CDR3 runs to 16 residues. Trimming pared 4 bases from V and 0 bases from J, leaving 13 bases between. The CDR3 protein is CASSLLLGSSYNEQFF. Here the CDR3 DNA reads TGCGCCAGCAGCCTCCTTTTGGGGAGCTCCTACAATGAGCAGTTCTTC.

The J gene is TRBJ2-7, the V gene TRBV7-8; D is possibly TRBD1 (5 bases). This CDR3 is built from 15 residues. Germline CDR1 SGHVS, CDR2 FQNEAQ. V was clipped by 5 bases and J by 4 bases, with 18 bases between them. The CDR3 loop is CASSLNPGIPYEQYF. CDR3 sequence (DNA): TGTGCCAGCAGCCTAAACCCAGGGATACCTTACGAGCAGTACTTC.

The genes are TRBV24-1 and TRBJ2-6; 7 bases are a match to TRBD1. The CDR3 extends over 16 amino acids. V lost 4 bases and J lost 1; bases outside the gene matches: 3. The germline CDR1 and CDR2 sequences are KGHDR and SFDVKD. CDR3 residues: CATSDHRGSGANVLTF. The CDR3 bases are TGTGCCACCAGTGACCACAGGGGTTCTGGGGCCAACGTCCTGACTTTC.

This clone was seen more than once but under ten times. The V gene is TRBV10-1, the J gene TRBJ2-7, with a possible D match to TRBD2 (6 bases). The CDR3 spans 16 residues. Trimming removed 4 bases at V and 1 base at J, with 17 bases between. The V gene's germline CDR1 is WNHNN and CDR2 SYGVQD (reference sequence). CDR3 loop: CASSGGRDSTSYEQYF. For the CDR3, the DNA is TGCGCCAGCAGTGGCGGCCGGGACTCTACGTCCTACGAGCAGTACTTC.

The V and J genes are TRBV2 and TRBJ2-2; D is unclear. Germline assignment: CDR1 SNHLY and CDR2 FYNNEI. The CDR3 extends over 15 amino acids. V was trimmed by 6 bases and J by 4 bases, leaving 15 bases between them. Here the CDR3 DNA reads TGTGCCAGCAGCGTCAGACACCAACTCACCGGGGAGCTGTTTTTT. It codes for CASSVRHQLTGELFF.

V gene TRBV19 combines with J gene TRBJ1-2; 7 bases are shared with TRBD1. This CDR3 region has 14 residues. The V gene's germline CDR1 is LNHDA and CDR2 SQIVND (reference sequence). Trimming removed 3 bases from V and 8 bases from J; junction bases left unmatched: 9. CDR3 sequence (DNA): TGTGCCAGTAGTATCCGGACAGGCAGGGACGGCTACACCTTC. Translating it yields CASSIRTGRDGYTF.

The chain couples TRBV6-6 to TRBJ2-3; D is perhaps TRBD1 (6 bases). Trimming removed 6 bases at V and 1 base at J, with 26 bases between. CDR3 length equals 19 residues. Germline loops: CDR1 MNHNY, CDR2 SVGAGI (reference sequence). The CDR3 protein is CASSSRQGTFRPGTDTQYF. CDR3 bases: TGTGCCAGCAGCTCTAGGCAGGGGACGTTTAGACCCGGCACAGATACGCAGTATTTT.

The chain combines TRBV27 with TRBJ1-1, with a weak D call TRBD1 (5 bases). The CDR3 length is 14 residues. Germline V lookup: CDR1 MNHEY, CDR2 SMNVEV (reference sequence). Trimming took 5 bases from V and 1 from J, leaving 11 bases between them. The CDR3 sequence is CASSVGTGNTEAFF. CDR3 nucleotide sequence: TGTGCCAGCAGTGTCGGGACGGGGAACACTGAAGCTTTCTTT.

V usage is TRBV11-2 and J usage is TRBJ1-6; the D gene is possibly TRBD1 (5 bases). CDR1 SGHAT and CDR2 FQNNGV come from the germline V gene. V was clipped by 1 base and J by 9 bases, with 7 bases between them. The CDR3 covers 13 residues. The CDR3 DNA reads TGTGCCAGCAGCTTAGGAAGGGGTTCACCCCTCCACTTT. Translated, it gives CASSLGRGSPLHF.

V gene TRBV2 combines with J gene TRBJ1-6; unclear D gene. Germline CDR1 and CDR2: SNHLY and FYNNEI. This CDR3 is built from 12 residues. Trimming cost V 1 base and J 14 bases, with 9 bases left between them. The CDR3 reads CASSEGETTLHF. The CDR3 bases are TGTGCCAGCAGTGAAGGGGAGACAACCCTCCACTTT.

The chain is built from TRBV15 and TRBJ2-6; 7 nucleotides align to TRBD2. There are 20 residues in the CDR3. Per the germline V gene, CDR1 is LNHNV and CDR2 is YYDKDF (reference sequence). V shed 2 bases, J shed 0 bases, and the junction held 13 bases outside the gene matches. The CDR3 DNA sequence: TGTGCCACCAGCAGACTTCCCTCCATTACGGGGGGCTCTGGGGCCAACGTCCTGACTTTC. It encodes CATSRLPSITGGSGANVLTF.

The V and J genes are TRBV5-4 and TRBJ2-5, with TRBD2 matching 8 bases. CDR3 size: 16 residues. The J segment lost 1 base and the V segment lost 4 bases, leaving 9 bases of the junction unmatched. Germline V gives CDR1 SGHNT, CDR2 YYREEE (reference sequence). CDR3 region: CASSPRGGGGQETQYF. In nucleotides, the CDR3 is TGTGCCAGCAGCCCACGGGGGGGCGGGGGCCAAGAGACCCAGTACTTC.

This clone was picked up a small number of times. This sequence joins TRBV9 and TRBJ1-6; weak D call: TRBD1 (5 bases). The CDR3 has 14 amino acids. The germline V and J ends were trimmed by 4 bases and 5 bases, with 10 bases remaining between them. The germline V gene has CDR1 SGDLS and CDR2 YYNGEE. The CDR3 loop is CASSPGNHNSPLHF. The CDR3 DNA is TGTGCCAGCAGCCCAGGGAACCATAATTCACCCCTCCACTTT. Looking up the rest from reference TRBV9 and TRBJ1-6 gives the full variable domain: DSGVTQTPKHLITATGQRVTLRCSPRSGDLSVYWYQQSLDQGLQFLIQYYNGEERAKGNILERFSAQQFPDLHSELNLSSLELGDSALYFCASSPGNHNSPLHFGNGTRLTVT.

The chain combines TRBV6-1 with TRBJ1-3; D gene unclear. This CDR3 spans 16 amino acids. The germline V and J ends were trimmed by 1 base and 1 base, with 11 bases remaining between them. Per germline, CDR1 MNHNS and CDR2 SASEGT. The CDR3 sequence is CASSEGSAGSGNTIYF. The DNA for the CDR3 is TGTGCCAGCAGTGAAGGGTCGGCGGGTTCTGGAAACACCATATATTTT.

J is TRBJ1-2 and V is TRBV12-3 or TRBV12-4; D remains unclear. Trimming stripped 1 base from V and 3 bases from J, with 6 bases between. The CDR3 is 13 amino acids. In nucleotides, the CDR3 is TGTGCCAGCAGTTTAGACAGTTACTATGGCTACACCTTC. Residues: CASSLDSYYGYTF.

This sequence joins TRBV6-2 or TRBV6-3 and TRBJ1-4; 9 positions agree with TRBD1. Trimming removed 1 base from V and 2 bases from J; junction bases left unmatched: 8. Per germline, CDR1 MNHEY and CDR2 SVGEGT. The CDR3 consists of 18 residues. CDR3 loop: CASSYLLSGQGTNEKLFF. For the CDR3, the DNA is TGTGCCAGCAGTTACTTACTTTCGGGACAGGGCACTAATGAAAAACTGTTTTTT.

The CDR3 sequence is CASSLAGDNYQPQHF. In DNA, the CDR3 is TGTGCCAGCAGCTTAGCAGGGGACAACTATCAGCCCCAGCATTTT. The rearrangement joins TRBV7-6 to TRBJ1-5; D is possibly TRBD1 (6 bases). The germline V gene encodes CDR1 SGHVS and CDR2 FNYEAQ. CDR3 length: 15 residues. The V end was cut by 0 bases, the J end by 5 bases, with 11 bases between. Drawing the rest from reference TRBV7-6 and TRBJ1-5, the complete variable domain is GAGVSQSPRYKVTKRGQDVALRCDPISGHVSLYWYRQALGQGPEFLTYFNYEAQQDKSGLPNDRFSAERPEGSISTLTIQRTEQRDSAMYRCASSLAGDNYQPQHFGDGTRLSIL.

This chain uses TRBV6-2 or TRBV6-3 with TRBJ2-7, with TRBD2 as a possible D gene (5 bases). Per germline, CDR1 MNHEY and CDR2 SVGEGT. The CDR3 has 17 amino acids. V was trimmed by 0 bases and J by 3 bases, leaving 18 bases between them. CDR3 nucleotides: TGTGCCAGCAGTTACTCGAAGCCGGGGTCGCTTAACTACGAGCAGTACTTC. Encoded protein: CASSYSKPGSLNYEQYF.

This clone has a handful of counts. V and J are TRBV6-5 and TRBJ2-1, with 7 bases that match TRBD1. Trimming cost V 0 bases and J 9 bases; bases outside gene matches: 8. This CDR3 region has 15 residues. Germline loops: CDR1 MNHEY, CDR2 SVGAGI. CDR3 sequence reads: CASSYSFRQGGEQFF. CDR3 DNA sequence: TGTGCCAGCAGTTACTCCTTCCGACAGGGTGGTGAGCAGTTCTTC.

A single count supports this clone. The genes are TRBV25-1 and TRBJ1-2; D perhaps matches TRBD1 (6 bases). V lost 2 bases to trimming and J lost 4 bases, with 11 bases between them. Germline V gives CDR1 MGHDK, CDR2 SYGVNS. There are 14 residues in the CDR3. The DNA for the CDR3 is TGTGCCAGCAGTGAACTGGCAGGGGCCTATGGCTACACCTTC. This gives the protein CASSELAGAYGYTF.

V usage is TRBV27 and J usage is TRBJ2-2; D is ambiguous. Trimming took off 3 bases at V and 7 bases at J, with 6 bases between the two ends. Germline assignment: CDR1 MNHEY and CDR2 SMNVEV (reference sequence). This CDR3 has 12 amino acids. This CDR3 reads CASSFFGGELFF. CDR3 DNA sequence: TGTGCCAGCAGTTTCTTCGGCGGGGAGCTGTTTTTT.

The J gene is TRBJ1-2, the V gene TRBV6-5; TRBD1 agrees at 7 bases. V gave up 5 bases and J gave up 2 bases; unmatched junction bases: 8. CDR1 MNHEY and CDR2 SVGAGI come from the germline V gene. This CDR3 is built from 15 residues. CDR3 sequence (DNA): TGTGCCAGCAGTCCCGGACAGGCACGCAACTATGGCTACACCTTC. Its protein is CASSPGQARNYGYTF.

Note on this clone: This sample includes further DNA sequences coding for the same CDR3. The chain is built from TRBV24-1 and TRBJ2-7, with D possibly matching TRBD1 (6 bases). The germline CDR1 and CDR2 sequences are KGHDR and SFDVKD. Trimming removed 4 bases from V and 0 bases from J, with 9 bases in between. CDR3 length: 14 amino acids. The CDR3 nucleotides read TGTGCCACCAGTGACCCACAGGGCTCCTACGAGCAGTACTTC. It is translated as CATSDPQGSYEQYF.

V and J are TRBV27 and TRBJ2-7, with 10 positions matching TRBD1. Germline CDR1 is MNHEY and CDR2 is SMNVEV (reference sequence). Losses at the gene ends were 5 bases for V and 3 bases for J; bases not matched to a gene: 7. CDR3 size: 15 residues. The CDR3 loop is CASSREGQGYYEQYF. The CDR3 DNA reads TGTGCCAGCAGTCGGGAGGGACAGGGGTACTACGAGCAGTACTTC.

J is TRBJ1-4 and V is TRBV11-2; D perhaps matches TRBD1 (6 bases). Germline-derived CDR1 and CDR2 are SGHAT and FQNNGV. The germline V and J ends were trimmed by 5 bases and 8 bases, with 21 bases remaining between them. The CDR3 has 16 amino acids. The CDR3 region is CASSALTGMVREKLFF. DNA for the CDR3: TGTGCCAGCAGCGCCTTAACAGGGATGGTTCGGGAAAAACTGTTTTTT.

The chain couples TRBV15 to TRBJ1-1; TRBD1 matches at 8 bases. The germline V gene encodes CDR1 LNHNV and CDR2 YYDKDF (reference sequence). Germline trimming cut 0 bases from V and 5 bases from J; bases unmatched to any gene: 5. The CDR3 runs 15 residues. Written as DNA, the CDR3 is TGTGCCACCAGCAGAGACAGGGGGCGGATAACTGAAGCTTTCTTT. Translated: CATSRDRGRITEAFF.

The chain combines TRBV30 with TRBJ1-5; maybe TRBD1 (5 bases). Trimming stripped 4 bases from V and 0 bases from J, with 10 bases between. Germline V gene sequence: CDR1 GTSNPN, CDR2 SVGIG (reference sequence). The CDR3 is 14 residues long. The DNA for the CDR3 is TGTGCCTGGACAGGACACGATAGCAATCAGCCCCAGCATTTT. Protein product: CAWTGHDSNQPQHF.

V is TRBV19 and J is TRBJ1-5; D may be TRBD1 (5 bases). CDR1 and CDR2 (germline): LNHDA, SQIVND (reference sequence). V lost 4 bases and J 6 bases, leaving 19 bases between the germline ends. This CDR3 spans 16 amino acids. The CDR3 bases are TGTGCCAGTAGTACGACAGTGCCGACGACGAGTCAGCCCCAGCATTTT. Translating it yields CASSTTVPTTSQPQHF. Combining the CDR3 with reference TRBV19 and TRBJ1-5 gives the whole variable domain DGGITQSPKYLFRKEGQNVTLSCEQNLNHDAMYWYRQDPGQGLRLIYYSQIVNDFQKGDIAEGYSVSREKKESFPLTVTSAQKNPTAFYLCASSTTVPTTSQPQHFGDGTRLSIL.

This clone has just one count. The genes are TRBV27 and TRBJ1-6, with D possibly matching TRBD1 (6 bases). Germline-derived CDR1 and CDR2 are MNHEY and SMNVEV (reference sequence). This CDR3 spans 16 amino acids. The V and J ends lost 2 bases and 10 bases respectively, with 18 bases between them. The CDR3 loop reads CASSLQGRGIGSPLHF. CDR3 sequence (DNA): TGTGCCAGCAGTTTACAGGGGAGAGGGATTGGATCACCCCTCCACTTT.